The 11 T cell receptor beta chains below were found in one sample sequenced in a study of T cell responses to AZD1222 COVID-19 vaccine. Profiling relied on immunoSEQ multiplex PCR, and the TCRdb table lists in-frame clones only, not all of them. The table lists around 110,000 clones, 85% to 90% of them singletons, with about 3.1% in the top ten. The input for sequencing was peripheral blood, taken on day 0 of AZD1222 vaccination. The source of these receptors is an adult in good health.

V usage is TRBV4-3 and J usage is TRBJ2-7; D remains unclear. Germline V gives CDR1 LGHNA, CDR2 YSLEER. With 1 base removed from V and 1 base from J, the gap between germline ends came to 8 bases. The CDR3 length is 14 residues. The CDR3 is CASSQVGSSYEQYF. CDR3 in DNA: TGCGCCAGCAGCCAAGTGGGCTCTTCCTACGAGCAGTACTTC.

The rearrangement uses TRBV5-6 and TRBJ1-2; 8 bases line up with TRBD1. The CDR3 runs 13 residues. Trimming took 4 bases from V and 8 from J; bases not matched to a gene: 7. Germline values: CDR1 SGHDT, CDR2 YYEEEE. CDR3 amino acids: CASSIGQGYGYTF. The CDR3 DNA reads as TGTGCCAGCAGCATTGGACAGGGATACGGCTACACCTTC.

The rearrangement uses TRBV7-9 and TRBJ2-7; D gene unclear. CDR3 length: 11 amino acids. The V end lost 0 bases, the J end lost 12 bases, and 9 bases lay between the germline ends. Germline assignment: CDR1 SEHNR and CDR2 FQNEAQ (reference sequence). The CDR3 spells CASSLANEAYF. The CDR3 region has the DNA TGTGCCAGCAGCTTAGCGAACGAGGCGTACTTC.

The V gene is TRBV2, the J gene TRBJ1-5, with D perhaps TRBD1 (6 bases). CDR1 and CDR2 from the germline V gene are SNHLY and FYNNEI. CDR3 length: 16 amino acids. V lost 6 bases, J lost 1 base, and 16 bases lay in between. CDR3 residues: CASSLVRRGSNQPQHF. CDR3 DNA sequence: TGTGCCAGCAGCCTAGTGAGGAGGGGGAGCAATCAGCCCCAGCATTTT.

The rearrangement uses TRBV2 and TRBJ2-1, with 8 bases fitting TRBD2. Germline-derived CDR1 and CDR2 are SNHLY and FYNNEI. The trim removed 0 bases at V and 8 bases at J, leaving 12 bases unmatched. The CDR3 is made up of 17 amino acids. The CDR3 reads CASSEAPGLVISDEQFF. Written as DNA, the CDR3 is TGTGCCAGCAGTGAAGCGCCGGGACTAGTTATTTCCGATGAGCAGTTCTTC.

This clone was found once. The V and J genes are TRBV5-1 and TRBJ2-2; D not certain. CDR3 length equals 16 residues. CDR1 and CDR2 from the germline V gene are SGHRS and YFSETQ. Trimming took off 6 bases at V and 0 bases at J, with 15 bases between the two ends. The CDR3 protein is CASTPRSAANTGELFF. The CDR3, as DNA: TGCGCCAGCACTCCAAGGAGCGCCGCGAACACCGGGGAGCTGTTTTTT.

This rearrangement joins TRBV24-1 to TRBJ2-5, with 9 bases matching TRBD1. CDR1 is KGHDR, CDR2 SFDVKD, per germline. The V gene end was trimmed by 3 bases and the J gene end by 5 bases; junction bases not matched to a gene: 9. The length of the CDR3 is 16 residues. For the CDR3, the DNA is TGTGCCACCAGTGATCTGGGACAGGGCGTAGTTGAGACCCAGTACTTC. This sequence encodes CATSDLGQGVVETQYF.

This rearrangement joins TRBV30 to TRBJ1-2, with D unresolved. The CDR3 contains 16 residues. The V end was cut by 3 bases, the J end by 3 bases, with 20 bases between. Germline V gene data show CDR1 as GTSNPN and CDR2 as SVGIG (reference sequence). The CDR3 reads CAWSYQTRKRDYGYTF. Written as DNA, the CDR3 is TGTGCCTGGAGCTACCAGACACGAAAAAGGGACTATGGCTACACCTTC.

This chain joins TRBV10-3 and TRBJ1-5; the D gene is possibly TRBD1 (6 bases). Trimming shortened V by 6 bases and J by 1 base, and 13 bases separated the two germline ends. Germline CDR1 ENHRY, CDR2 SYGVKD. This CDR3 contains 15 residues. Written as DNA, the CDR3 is TGTGCCATCAGCCCCGGGACATTGAGCAATCAGCCCCAGCATTTT. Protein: CAISPGTLSNQPQHF.

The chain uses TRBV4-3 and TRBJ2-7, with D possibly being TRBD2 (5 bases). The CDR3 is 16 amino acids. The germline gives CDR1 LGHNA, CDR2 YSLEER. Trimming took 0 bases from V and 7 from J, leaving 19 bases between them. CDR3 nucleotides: TGCGCCAGCAGCCAAGAAATTGCGACTACTAATGGGGAGCAGTACTTC. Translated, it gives CASSQEIATTNGEQYF.

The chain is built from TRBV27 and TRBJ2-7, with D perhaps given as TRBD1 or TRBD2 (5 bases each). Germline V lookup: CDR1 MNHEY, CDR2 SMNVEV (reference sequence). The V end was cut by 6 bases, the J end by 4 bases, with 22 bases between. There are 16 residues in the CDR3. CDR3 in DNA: TGTGCCAGCAGCCCATACAGTCGGGGCGGTGAGTACGAGCAGTACTTC. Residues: CASSPYSRGGEYEQYF.